This T cell receptor beta chain stems from a study of human T cells and chemical hapten exposure (dated by TCRdb to the early 2020s). Context from the whole study: The libraries were sequenced as a pool, and the TCR yield per sample differed mostly because of small variations in library volumes within the pool. This study followed changes in the peripheral blood TCR repertoire in vivo during primary and secondary sensitization of alopecia patients to the hapten diphenylcyclopropenone (DPC). Each blood RNA sample was used to sequence both TCR alpha and TCR beta chains. Study-wide conclusions, independent of this receptor: After repeated subsampling, changes were observed in the strength of the expansion versus patch-test correlation and in the threshold at which the correlation became significant. The number of TCRs above 1 in 1000 frequency did not change with DPC sensitization; there was no evidence of global repertoire structure alterations.

Total RNA was extracted from unfractionated whole blood that had been collected in Tempus Blood RNA tubes. Roughly five healthy volunteers were used as TCR sequencing controls and were bled at day 0, 2 weeks and 6 weeks. V is cut by 5 bases and J by 10 bases, and the space between the germline ends is 17 bases. Including cysteine and phenylalanine, the CDR3 has 13 amino acids. The kept DNA is CDR3 alone, 39 bases in frame from the first base. The germline V gene encodes CDR1 SGHNT and CDR2 YYREEE (reference sequence). Libraries were made using 5' RACE. Sequencer: Illumina MiSeq. During library preparation, unique molecular identifiers were attached to individual cDNA molecules so that TCRs could be counted quantitatively and reproducibly. The study's processing was this. The median number of TCRs per sample was some 100,000, ranging from about 20,000 to 750,000. The Decombinator software suite was used to annotate the V, J and CDR3 of the TCR reads. For PS versus PT1 abundance plots, all samples were subsampled to the same number of TCRs (28,000). TCRs were defined as expanded if absent before sensitization and observed at least eight times at the 2-week time point. TCRdb passed the public sequencing reads through fastp at Q25 and MiXCR, retaining productive beta sequences. Every distinct CDR3 protein forms one entry, paired with its most common genes and DNA. What appears here as the V and J calls and clone size reflects TCRdb's work, not the paper's. The sample has some 150,000 distinct CDR3 sequences on record, around 4.4% of them singletons. Jointly, the top ten make up more than 1.2% of the sample.

This clonotype appeared a few times. The antigen it binds to is not known. It has no much larger one-base neighbor in the sample; base qualities were not kept. The receptor was derived from a female donor in good health. The chain links TRBV5-4 with TRBJ2-3; the D gene is unclear. The CDR3 corresponds to CASRQDGREPQYF. The nucleotide sequence reads TGTGCCAGCAGACAAGACGGGCGAGAACCGCAGTATTTT.